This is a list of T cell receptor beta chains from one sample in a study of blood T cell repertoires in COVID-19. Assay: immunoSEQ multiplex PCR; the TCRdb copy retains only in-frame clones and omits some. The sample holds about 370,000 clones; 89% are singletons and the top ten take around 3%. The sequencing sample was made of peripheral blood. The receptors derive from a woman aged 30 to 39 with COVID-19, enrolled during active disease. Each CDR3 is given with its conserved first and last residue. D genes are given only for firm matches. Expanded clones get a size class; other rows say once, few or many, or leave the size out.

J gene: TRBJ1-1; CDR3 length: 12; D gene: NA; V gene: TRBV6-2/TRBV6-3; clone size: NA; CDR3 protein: CASSSSDREAFF; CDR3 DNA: TGTGCCAGCAGTTCCTCCGACAGGGAAGCTTTCTTT
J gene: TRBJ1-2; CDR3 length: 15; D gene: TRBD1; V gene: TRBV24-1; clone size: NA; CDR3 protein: CATSRWGQGGYGYTF; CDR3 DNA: TGTGCCACCAGTCGTTGGGGGCAGGGGGGCTATGGCTACACCTTC
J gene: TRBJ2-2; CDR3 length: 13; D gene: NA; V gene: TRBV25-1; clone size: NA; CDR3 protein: CASRPPGTGELFF; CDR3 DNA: TGTGCCAGCAGGCCCCCGGGCACCGGGGAGCTGTTTTTT
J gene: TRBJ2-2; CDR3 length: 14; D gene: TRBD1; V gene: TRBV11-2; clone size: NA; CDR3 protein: CASSQTGGHGELFF; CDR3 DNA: TGTGCCAGCAGCCAAACAGGGGGACACGGGGAGCTGTTTTTT
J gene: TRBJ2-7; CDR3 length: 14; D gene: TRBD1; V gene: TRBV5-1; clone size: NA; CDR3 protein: CASSLETGGREQYF; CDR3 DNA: TGCGCCAGCAGCTTGGAGACAGGGGGCAGGGAGCAGTACTTC
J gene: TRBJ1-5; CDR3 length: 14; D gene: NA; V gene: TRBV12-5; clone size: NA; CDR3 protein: CASGLVNRDQPQHF; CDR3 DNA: TGTGCTAGTGGTTTGGTCAACAGGGATCAGCCCCAGCATTTT
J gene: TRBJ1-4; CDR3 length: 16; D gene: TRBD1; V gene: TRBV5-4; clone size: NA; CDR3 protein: CASSPQWDREDEKLFF; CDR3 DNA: TGTGCCAGCAGCCCGCAATGGGACAGGGAGGATGAAAAACTGTTTTTT
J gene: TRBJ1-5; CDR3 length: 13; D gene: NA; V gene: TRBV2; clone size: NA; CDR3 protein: CASSVRQDQPQHF; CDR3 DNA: TGTGCCAGCAGTGTTAGACAGGATCAGCCCCAGCATTTT
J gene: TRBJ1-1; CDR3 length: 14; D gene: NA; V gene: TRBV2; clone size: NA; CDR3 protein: CASSESGSGTEAFF; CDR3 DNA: TGTGCCAGCAGTGAATCAGGTTCCGGCACTGAAGCTTTCTTT
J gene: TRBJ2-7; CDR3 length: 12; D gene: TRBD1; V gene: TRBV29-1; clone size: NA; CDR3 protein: CSAMTGSYEQYF; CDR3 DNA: TGCAGCGCAATGACAGGGTCCTACGAGCAGTACTTC
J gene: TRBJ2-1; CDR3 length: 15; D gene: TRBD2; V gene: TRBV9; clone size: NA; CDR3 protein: CASSVGTRSYNEQFF; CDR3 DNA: TGTGCCAGCAGCGTCGGGACTAGATCCTACAATGAGCAGTTCTTC
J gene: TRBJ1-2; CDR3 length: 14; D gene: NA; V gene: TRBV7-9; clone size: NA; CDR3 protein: CASSLSQGPYGYTF; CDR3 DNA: TGTGCCAGCAGCTTATCCCAGGGGCCCTATGGCTACACCTTC
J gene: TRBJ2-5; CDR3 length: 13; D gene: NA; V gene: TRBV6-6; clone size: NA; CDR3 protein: CASKTYYRETQYF; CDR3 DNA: TGTGCCAGCAAAACGTACTACAGGGAGACCCAGTACTTC
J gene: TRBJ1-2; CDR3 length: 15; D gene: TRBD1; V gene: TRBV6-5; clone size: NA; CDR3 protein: CASSYSRQGAEGYTF; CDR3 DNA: TGTGCCAGCAGTTACTCGAGACAGGGAGCTGAAGGCTACACCTTC
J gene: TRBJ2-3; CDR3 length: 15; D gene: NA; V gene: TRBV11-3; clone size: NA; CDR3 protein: CASSLGGGARDTQYF; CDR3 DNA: TGTGCCAGCAGCTTGGGAGGGGGGGCCAGGGATACGCAGTATTTT
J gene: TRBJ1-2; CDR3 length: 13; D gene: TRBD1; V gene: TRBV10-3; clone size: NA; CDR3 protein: CAVRDREAYGYTF; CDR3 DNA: TGTGCCGTCAGGGACAGGGAGGCTTATGGCTACACCTTC
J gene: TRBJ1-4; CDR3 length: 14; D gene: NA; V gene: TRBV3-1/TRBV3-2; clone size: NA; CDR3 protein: CASSQDPLNEKLFF; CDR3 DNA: TGTGCCAGCAGCCAAGATCCCCTAAATGAAAAACTGTTTTTT
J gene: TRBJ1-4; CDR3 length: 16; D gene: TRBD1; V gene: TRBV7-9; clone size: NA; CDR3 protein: CASIGTGVATNEKLFF; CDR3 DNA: TGTGCCAGCATCGGGACAGGAGTTGCAACTAATGAAAAACTGTTTTTT
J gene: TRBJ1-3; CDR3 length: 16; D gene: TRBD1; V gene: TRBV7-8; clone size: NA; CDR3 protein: CASSSRDRFSGNTIYF; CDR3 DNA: TGTGCCAGCAGCAGTCGGGACAGATTCTCTGGAAACACCATATATTTT
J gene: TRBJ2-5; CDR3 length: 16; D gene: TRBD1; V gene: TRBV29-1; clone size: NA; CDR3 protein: CSVGTERQGGSETQYF; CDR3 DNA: TGCAGCGTGGGAACCGAAAGACAGGGTGGGTCAGAGACCCAGTACTTC
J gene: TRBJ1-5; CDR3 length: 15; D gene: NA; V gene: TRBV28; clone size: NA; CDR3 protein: CASAWATDPNQPQHF; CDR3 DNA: TGTGCCAGCGCTTGGGCTACAGACCCCAATCAGCCCCAGCATTTT
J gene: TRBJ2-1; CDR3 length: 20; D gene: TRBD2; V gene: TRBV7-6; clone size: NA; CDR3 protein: CASSLSPLGRGSTPHNEQFF; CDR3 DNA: TGTGCCAGCAGCTTATCCCCCTTAGGCCGCGGGAGCACCCCGCACAATGAGCAGTTCTTC
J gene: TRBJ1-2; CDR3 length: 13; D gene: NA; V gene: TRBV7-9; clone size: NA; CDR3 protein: CASSRTDKHGYTF; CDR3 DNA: TGTGCCAGCAGCCGGACAGACAAACATGGCTACACCTTC
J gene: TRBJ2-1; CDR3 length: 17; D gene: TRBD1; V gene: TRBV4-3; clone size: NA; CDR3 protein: CASSQEGDSLPSGEQFF; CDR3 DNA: TGCGCCAGCAGCCAAGAGGGGGACAGTCTTCCTTCGGGTGAGCAGTTCTTC
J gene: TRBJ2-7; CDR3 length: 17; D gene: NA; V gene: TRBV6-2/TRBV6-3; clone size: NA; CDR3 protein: CASSLPVWSGLPHEQYF; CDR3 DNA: TGTGCCAGCAGTCTCCCCGTTTGGAGCGGGCTCCCTCACGAGCAGTACTTC
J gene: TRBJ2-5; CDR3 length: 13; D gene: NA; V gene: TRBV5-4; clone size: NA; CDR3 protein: CASSTWGSGTQYF; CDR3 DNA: TGTGCCAGCAGCACTTGGGGAAGCGGGACCCAGTACTTC
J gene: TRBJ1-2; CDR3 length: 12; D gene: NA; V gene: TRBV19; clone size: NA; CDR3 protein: CASSMGEYGYTF; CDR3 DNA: TGTGCCAGTAGTATGGGAGAATATGGCTACACCTTC
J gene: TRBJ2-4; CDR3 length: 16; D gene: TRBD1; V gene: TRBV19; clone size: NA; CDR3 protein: CASSIDRTGNKNIQYF; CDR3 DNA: TGTGCCAGTAGTATAGACAGGACAGGCAACAAAAACATTCAGTACTTC
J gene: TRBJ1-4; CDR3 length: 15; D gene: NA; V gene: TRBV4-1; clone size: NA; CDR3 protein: CASSHFSQGREKLFF; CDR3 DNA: TGCGCCAGCAGCCATTTTTCACAGGGACGGGAAAAACTGTTTTTT
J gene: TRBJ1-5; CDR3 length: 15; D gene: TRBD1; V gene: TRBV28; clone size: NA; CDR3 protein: CASRTGQGRNQPQHF; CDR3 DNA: TGTGCCAGCAGGACGGGACAGGGCAGGAATCAGCCCCAGCATTTT
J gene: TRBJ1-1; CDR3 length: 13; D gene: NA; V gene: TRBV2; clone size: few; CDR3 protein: CASRVRGSTEAFF; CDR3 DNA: TGTGCCAGCAGAGTCAGGGGATCCACTGAAGCTTTCTTT
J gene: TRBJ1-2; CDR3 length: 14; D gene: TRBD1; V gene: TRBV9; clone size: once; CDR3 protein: CASSDRDRGYGYTF; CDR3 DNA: TGTGCCAGCAGCGACCGGGACAGAGGCTATGGCTACACCTTC
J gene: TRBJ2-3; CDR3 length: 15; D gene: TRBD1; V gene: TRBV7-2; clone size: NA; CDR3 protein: CASQQGAVPSDTQYF; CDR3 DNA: TGTGCCAGCCAACAGGGGGCGGTTCCGTCAGATACGCAGTATTTT
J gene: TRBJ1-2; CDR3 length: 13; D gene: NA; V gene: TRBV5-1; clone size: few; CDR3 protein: CASSGGVNYGYTF; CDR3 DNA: TGCGCCAGCAGCGGGGGGGTTAACTATGGCTACACCTTC
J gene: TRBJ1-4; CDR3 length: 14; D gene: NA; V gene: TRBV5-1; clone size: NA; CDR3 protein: CASSFRGANEKLFF; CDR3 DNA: TGCGCCAGCAGCTTCAGGGGCGCGAATGAAAAACTGTTTTTT
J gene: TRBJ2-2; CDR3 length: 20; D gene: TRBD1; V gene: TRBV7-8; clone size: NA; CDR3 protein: CASSPGQGALLVPLTGELFF; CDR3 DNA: TGTGCCAGCAGCCCGGGACAGGGGGCGTTATTGGTCCCCCTCACCGGGGAGCTGTTTTTT
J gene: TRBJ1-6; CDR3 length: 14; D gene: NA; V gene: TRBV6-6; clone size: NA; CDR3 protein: CASSYREESSPLHF; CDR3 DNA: TGTGCCAGCAGTTACCGTGAGGAAAGTTCACCCCTCCACTTT
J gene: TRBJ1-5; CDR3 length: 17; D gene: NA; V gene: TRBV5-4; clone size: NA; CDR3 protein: CASSLGGTGYSNQPQHF; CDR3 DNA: TGTGCCAGCAGCTTGGGTGGTACAGGTTATAGCAATCAGCCCCAGCATTTT
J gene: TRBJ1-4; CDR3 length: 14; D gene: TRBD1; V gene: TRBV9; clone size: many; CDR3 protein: CASSVAQGDEKLFF; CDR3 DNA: TGTGCCAGCAGCGTAGCACAGGGGGACGAAAAACTGTTTTTT
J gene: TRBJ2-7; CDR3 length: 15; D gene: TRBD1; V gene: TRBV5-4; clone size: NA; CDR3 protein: CASSLDRGPPYEQYF; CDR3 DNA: TGTGCCAGCAGCTTGGACAGGGGACCTCCCTACGAGCAGTACTTC
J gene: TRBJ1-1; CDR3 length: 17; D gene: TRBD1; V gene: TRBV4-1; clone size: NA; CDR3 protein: CASSQDVVGQGSPEAFF; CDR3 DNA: TGCGCCAGCAGCCAAGACGTTGTGGGACAGGGCAGTCCTGAAGCTTTCTTT
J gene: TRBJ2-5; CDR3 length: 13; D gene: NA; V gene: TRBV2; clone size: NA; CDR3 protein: CASSAYGQETQYF; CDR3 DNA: TGTGCCAGCAGCGCTTACGGGCAAGAGACCCAGTACTTC
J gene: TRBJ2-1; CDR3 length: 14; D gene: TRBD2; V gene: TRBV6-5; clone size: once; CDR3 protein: CASSGLAGYNEQFF; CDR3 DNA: TGTGCCAGCAGCGGACTAGCGGGATACAATGAGCAGTTCTTC
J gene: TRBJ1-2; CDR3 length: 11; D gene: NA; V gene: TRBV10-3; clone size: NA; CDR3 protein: CAIRGPDGYTF; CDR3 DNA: TGTGCCATCAGGGGGCCTGATGGCTACACCTTC
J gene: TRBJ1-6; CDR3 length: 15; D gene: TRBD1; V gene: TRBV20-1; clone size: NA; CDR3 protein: CSASMDRASNSPLHF; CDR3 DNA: TGCAGTGCTAGTATGGACAGGGCCTCTAATTCACCCCTCCACTTT
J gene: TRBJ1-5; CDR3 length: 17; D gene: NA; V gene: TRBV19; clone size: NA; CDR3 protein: CASSNPYRANSAGPQHF; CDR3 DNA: TGTGCCAGTAGCAACCCTTATCGGGCGAACTCCGCGGGGCCCCAGCATTTT
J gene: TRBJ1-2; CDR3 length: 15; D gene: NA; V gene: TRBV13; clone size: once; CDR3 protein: CASSPVGASNYGYTF; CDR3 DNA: TGTGCCAGCAGCCCCGTGGGGGCTTCTAACTATGGCTACACCTTC
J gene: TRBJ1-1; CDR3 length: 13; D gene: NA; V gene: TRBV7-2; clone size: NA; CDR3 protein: CASSLAKQTEAFF; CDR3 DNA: TGTGCCAGCAGCTTAGCGAAACAGACGGAAGCTTTCTTT
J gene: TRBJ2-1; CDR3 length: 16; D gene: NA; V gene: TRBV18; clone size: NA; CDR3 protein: CASSPEIRTDSDEQFF; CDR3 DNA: TGTGCCAGCTCACCTGAGATAAGGACAGATTCCGATGAGCAGTTCTTC